The sequence of this TCR beta chain was determined in a study of blood T cell repertoires in COVID-19. Original analysis: Amplification of reference gene primers was used by the study to estimate nucleated cell counts. Sequencing used immunoSEQ multiplex PCR; TCRdb keeps in-frame clones, though not all of them. V, J and clone size are those of that table, while D and trimming were read from the DNA. This table has over 140,000 clones, 60% to 80% appearing once. The study assigned cohorts using participant-reported clinical history. This clonotype was obtained from a woman in her fifties or sixties who had recovered from COVID-19. What was sequenced was PBMCs or T cells enriched from blood (not recorded which).

This chain's CDR3 is CASRPPGSRNTDTQYF. The CDR3 DNA reads TGTGCCAGCAGGCCTCCGGGGTCTAGAAACACAGATACGCAGTATTTT. The V gene is TRBV2, the J gene TRBJ2-3; weak D call: TRBD2 (5 bases). Per germline, CDR1 SNHLY and CDR2 FYNNEI. The CDR3 length is 16 residues. V gave up 6 bases and J gave up 2 bases, with 18 bases separating them.